One T cell receptor beta chain is described in this entry. Its antigen is not known. The data stem from a study of shared clonotypes between healthy human individuals. The wider study: CD4 naive and memory got three plates each, CD8 naive two, CD8 memory one. Study-wide results and limits: About 4.5% of naive CD4 clonotypes were common to several donors. Rarefaction revealed incomplete sorted-subset sequencing despite large depth.

It was into CD45RA+ naive and CD45RA-negative memory subsets that the CD4+ cells were split. The CDR3 sequence is 15 residues long. Germline loops: CDR1 LGHNA, CDR2 YSLEER. V lost 1 base, J lost 0 bases, and 7 bases lay in between. TCRdb keeps only in-frame clones here, not all; method: immunoSEQ multiplex PCR. The repertoire holds about 2.4 million clones, with roughly 93% as singletons. V gene TRBV4-3 combines with J gene TRBJ2-1, with D tentatively TRBD1 (5 bases). This TCR came from a man aged 18 to 29 in good health. Some clones in this sample may be carry-over from other donors' samples. Sequencing used naive CD4+ T cells from PBMCs. Noted subset: CD45RA+ positively selected. The chain's CDR3 is CASSQGRASYNEQFF. The CDR3 coding sequence is TGCGCCAGCAGCCAAGGCAGGGCCTCCTACAATGAGCAGTTCTTC.